Listed here are 21 T cell receptor beta chains from one sample, sequenced in a study of cytomegalovirus exposure and HLA in healthy donors. The PCR had 60 Vbeta and 13 Jbeta primers. The data were produced by immunoSEQ multiplex PCR, yet TCRdb's version contains in-frame clones alone and is incomplete. The sample has roughly 130,000 clones; 80% are singletons. The sequencing sample was made of PBMCs. The receptors stem from a man aged 40-50 years in good health and CMV-seronegative.

This clone has only one observation. The genes are TRBV30 and TRBJ1-1; tentatively, D is TRBD1 (5 bases). The V gene lost 1 base and the J gene lost 7 bases, with 7 bases spanning the gap. This CDR3 region has 11 residues. CDR1 and CDR2 (germline): GTSNPN, SVGIG (reference sequence). The CDR3 spells CAWSAGVEAFF. CDR3 in DNA: TGTGCCTGGAGTGCGGGGGTTGAAGCTTTCTTT.

The V gene is TRBV5-6, the J gene TRBJ1-1; 7 nucleotides align to TRBD1. With V trimmed by 4 bases and J by 1 base, 10 bases remained unmatched. The CDR3 is made up of 16 amino acids. The germline gives CDR1 SGHDT, CDR2 YYEEEE. CDR3 in DNA: TGTGCCAGCAGCCCAGTGGACAGGACCCAGAACACTGAAGCTTTCTTT. Protein product: CASSPVDRTQNTEAFF.

The chain combines TRBV10-3 with TRBJ1-1; TRBD1 aligns across 7 bases. V dropped 3 bases and J dropped 4; count of bases not matched to a gene: 2. Germline CDR1 reads ENHRY; CDR2 reads SYGVKD. The CDR3 consists of 13 residues. DNA for the CDR3: TGTGCCATCAGTGAACCAGGGGGCACTGAAGCTTTCTTT. Protein product: CAISEPGGTEAFF.

V gene TRBV19 combines with J gene TRBJ1-2; D unresolved. V lost 7 bases, J lost 5 bases, and 14 bases lay in between. CDR1 LNHDA and CDR2 SQIVND come from the germline V gene (reference sequence). This CDR3 comprises 13 residues. The CDR3 loop is CASNRQGVYGYTF. DNA of the CDR3: TGTGCCAGTAATCGGCAAGGAGTATATGGCTACACCTTC.

This clone turned up a few times. The chain uses TRBV5-6 and TRBJ1-4; 10 bases map to TRBD1. CDR3 length equals 16 residues. Germline loops: CDR1 SGHDT, CDR2 YYEEEE. V lost 4 bases and J lost 1; bases outside the gene matches: 4. CDR3 DNA sequence: TGTGCCAGCAGCGAGGGACAGGGGCGAACTAATGAAAAACTGTTTTTT. Protein product: CASSEGQGRTNEKLFF.

The J gene is TRBJ2-2, the V gene TRBV7-2; no definite D call. Trimming left V 5 bases short and J 2 bases short, with 15 bases between. The CDR3 runs 16 residues. Germline lookup yields CDR1 SGHTA and CDR2 FQGNSA. CDR3 amino acids: CASSPAMAANTGELFF. The DNA of the CDR3 is TGTGCCAGCAGCCCAGCGATGGCGGCTAACACCGGGGAGCTGTTTTTT.

This chain joins TRBV11-2 and TRBJ2-1, with 7 bases identical to TRBD2. The V gene end was trimmed by 6 bases and the J gene end by 10 bases; junction bases not matched to a gene: 9. The length of the CDR3 is 13 residues. Germline V lookup: CDR1 SGHAT, CDR2 FQNNGV. Written as DNA, the CDR3 is TGTGCCAGCAGAAGAAGTTCTAGCGGAGAGCAGTTCTTC. Protein: CASRRSSSGEQFF.

The count of this clone is one. The V and J genes are TRBV7-8 and TRBJ2-7; 7 positions match TRBD1. The CDR3 consists of 15 residues. Unmatched junction bases numbered 8, after V lost 3 bases and J lost 3 bases. Germline CDR1 SGHVS, CDR2 FQNEAQ. The CDR3 is CASSLGQSISYEQYF. In DNA, the CDR3 is TGTGCCAGCAGCTTGGGACAGAGTATCAGCTACGAGCAGTACTTC.

The chain recombines TRBV7-2 with TRBJ1-1, with TRBD1 as a possible D gene (6 bases). CDR1 is SGHTA and CDR2 is FQGNSA in the germline V gene. V dropped 0 bases and J dropped 4 bases, with 15 bases sitting between them. This CDR3 is 16 amino acids long. This CDR3 reads CASSLAVRGMGTEAFF. For the CDR3, the DNA is TGTGCCAGCAGCTTAGCGGTAAGGGGGATGGGCACTGAAGCTTTCTTT. The full variable domain, with the rest looked up from reference TRBV7-2 and TRBJ1-1, is GAGVSQSPSNKVTEKGKDVELRCDPISGHTALYWYRQSLGQGLEFLIYFQGNSAPDKSGLPSDRFSAERTGGSVSTLTIQRTQQEDSAVYLCASSLAVRGMGTEAFFGQGTRLTVV.

This sequence joins TRBV25-1 and TRBJ2-5; TRBD1 matches at 8 bases. The better agreement between TRBJ2-7 and the DNA end casts doubt on the J call. The CDR3 is 14 residues long. Per germline, CDR1 MGHDK and CDR2 SYGVNS. The CDR3 protein is CASSEGTGFYEQYF. The CDR3 DNA reads TGTGCCAGCAGTGAGGGGACAGGTTTCTACGAGCAGTACTTC.

The chain combines TRBV15 with TRBJ2-1; a weak D match, TRBD1 (6 bases). CDR1 LNHNV and CDR2 YYDKDF come from the germline V gene (reference sequence). Trimming left V 1 base short and J 9 bases short, with 10 bases between. The CDR3 spans 13 residues. CDR3 bases: TGTGCCACCAGCAGAGCGATCAGGGGTGAGCAGTTCTTC. It codes for CATSRAIRGEQFF.

The chain employs TRBV6-1 and TRBJ1-2; D is unclear. The ends were cut back, 7 bases at V and 5 bases at J, with 14 bases in the middle. The V gene's germline CDR1 is MNHNS and CDR2 SASEGT. The CDR3 length is 13 residues. CDR3 amino acids: CASNLNGDYGYTF. CDR3 bases: TGTGCCAGCAACCTCAACGGGGATTATGGCTACACCTTC.

This chain joins TRBV29-1 and TRBJ2-2, with TRBD2 matching 11 bases. Germline V CDR1 and CDR2: SQVTM, ANQGSEA. CDR3 length: 16 residues. Unmatched junction bases numbered 8, after V lost 4 bases and J lost 4 bases. The chain's CDR3 is CSVGLAGSIGTGELFF. The DNA of the CDR3 is TGCAGCGTTGGACTAGCGGGGTCGATTGGCACCGGGGAGCTGTTTTTT.

The V and J genes are TRBV7-8 and TRBJ1-1, with D uncertain. The CDR3 loop spans 16 amino acids. CDR1 and CDR2 (germline): SGHVS, FQNEAQ. Trimming removed 4 bases from V and 4 bases from J, with 19 bases in between. The DNA for the CDR3 is TGTGCCAGCAGCTCAAACAGTATCCCCTGGCTCACTGAAGCTTTCTTT. This translates into CASSSNSIPWLTEAFF.

This chain uses TRBV28 with TRBJ1-1; 7 nucleotides align to TRBD1. This CDR3 is built from 14 residues. J gave up 5 bases and V 6 bases, and 9 bases lay outside the gene matches. From germline, CDR1 is MDHEN and CDR2 SYDVKM. CDR3: CASSRTQGKTEAFF. Here the CDR3 DNA reads TGTGCCAGCAGCCGAACACAGGGGAAAACTGAAGCTTTCTTT.

V and J are TRBV6-7 and TRBJ2-1; possible D gene TRBD2, 5 bases. TRBV6-7 is filed as an ORF, its function uncertain. V lost 0 bases to trimming and J lost 5 bases, with 11 bases between them. This CDR3 has 15 residues. CDR3 loop: CASSYSGGRNNEQFF. The CDR3 DNA is TGTGCCAGCAGTTACTCGGGTGGGAGAAACAATGAGCAGTTCTTC.

The V call is TRBV7-2, the J call TRBJ2-2; 8 bases fit TRBD2. The germline CDR1 and CDR2 sequences are SGHTA and FQGNSA. The CDR3 length is 16 residues. The junction had 7 bases not matched to a gene; V was cut back by 5 bases and J by 2 bases. In DNA, the CDR3 is TGTGCCAGCAGCCTACTACTAGCGGCTAACACCGGGGAGCTGTTTTTT. Translation gives CASSLLLAANTGELFF.

The CDR3 DNA reads TGCGCCAGCAGCTTGGGGTTCGGGGATCCAAATCAGCCCCAGCATTTT. Translation gives CASSLGFGDPNQPQHF. This chain joins TRBV5-1 and TRBJ1-5, with no clear D. CDR3 size: 16 residues. V shed 0 bases and J shed 4 bases, with 14 bases lying between them. Germline V lookup: CDR1 SGHRS, CDR2 YFSETQ.

This clone has more than one count but fewer than ten. J is TRBJ2-2 and V is TRBV5-1; TRBD1 might be the D (5 bases). The V end lost 1 base, the J end lost 3 bases, and 7 bases lay between the germline ends. Germline loops: CDR1 SGHRS, CDR2 YFSETQ. CDR3 size: 14 residues. Here the CDR3 DNA reads TGCGCCAGCAGCTTGACGACAGACACCGGGGAGCTGTTTTTT. It specifies CASSLTTDTGELFF.

The J gene is TRBJ2-7, the V gene TRBV5-6; 7 bases fit TRBD2. The trim removed 4 bases at V and 3 bases at J, leaving 4 bases unmatched. Germline assignment: CDR1 SGHDT and CDR2 YYEEEE. The CDR3 is made up of 13 amino acids. The CDR3 DNA reads as TGTGCCAGCAGCCGAGGGAGGGACTACGAGCAGTACTTC. Encoded protein: CASSRGRDYEQYF.

This clone was seen a single time. The rearrangement links TRBV5-4 to TRBJ1-4; 10 bases agree with TRBD1. This CDR3 has 15 amino acids. Germline V gene data show CDR1 as SGHNT and CDR2 as YYREEE (reference sequence). With V trimmed by 0 bases and J by 8 bases, 4 bases remained unmatched. CDR3 residues: CASSLGGGQGEKLFF. The CDR3 DNA follows: TGTGCCAGCAGCTTGGGAGGGGGACAGGGGGAAAAACTGTTTTTT.